A single T cell receptor (beta chain) is shown here with its context. What it recognizes is unknown. The donors were healthy bone marrow donors. The data originate from a study of cytomegalovirus exposure and HLA in healthy donors. As for the study in general: Samples from HLA-typed donors yielded approximately 80 million unique TCRs in an early data release.

Notes on the study in general: According to reports, the classifier identified cytomegalovirus status with high specificity and sensitivity.

Germline CDR1 is SGHRS and CDR2 is YFSETQ. V trimming: 4 bases; J trimming: 3 bases; junction bases outside the gene matches: 13. This CDR3 is 16 amino acids long. Use of 60 Vbeta and 13 Jbeta primers characterized the PCR. Original methodology: A follow-up analysis tallied tens of millions of unique TCR beta chains, about 11 million shared. Libraries were prepared by immunoSEQ multiplex PCR; TCRdb keeps only in-frame clonotypes and omits some of them. Clonal size and the V and J genes are those of that table, whereas D and trimming came from the DNA. Among about 100,000 clones listed, around 80% were seen once.

The chain combines TRBV5-1 with TRBJ2-7, with 7 nucleotides matching TRBD2. This clonotype originated in a woman between 40 and 55 years old in good health and CMV-seronegative. The material sequenced was PBMCs. The CDR3 nucleotides are TGCGCCAGCAGCCCGGGACGGGACTATTTCAGCTACGAGCAGTACTTC. It is translated as CASSPGRDYFSYEQYF.